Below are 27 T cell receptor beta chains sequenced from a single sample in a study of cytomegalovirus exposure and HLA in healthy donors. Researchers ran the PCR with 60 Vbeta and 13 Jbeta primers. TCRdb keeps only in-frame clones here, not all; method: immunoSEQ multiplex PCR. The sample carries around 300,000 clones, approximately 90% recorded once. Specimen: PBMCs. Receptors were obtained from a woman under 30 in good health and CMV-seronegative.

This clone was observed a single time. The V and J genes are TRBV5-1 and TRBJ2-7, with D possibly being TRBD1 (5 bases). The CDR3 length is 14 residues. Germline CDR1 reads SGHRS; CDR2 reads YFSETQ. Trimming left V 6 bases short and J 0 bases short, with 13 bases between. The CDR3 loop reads CASTPQASSYEQYF. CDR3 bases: TGCGCCAGCACACCACAGGCGAGCTCCTACGAGCAGTACTTC.

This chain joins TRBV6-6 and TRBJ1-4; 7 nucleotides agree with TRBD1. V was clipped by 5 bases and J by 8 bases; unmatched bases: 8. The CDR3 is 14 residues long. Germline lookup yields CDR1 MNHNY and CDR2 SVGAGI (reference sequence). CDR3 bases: TGTGCCAGCAGTCGCACAGGGGCGGACGAAAAACTGTTTTTT. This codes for CASSRTGADEKLFF.

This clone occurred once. The CDR3 bases are TGTGCCAGCAGTGAAGTTAGCTACCTCTATGGCTACACCTTC. It specifies CASSEVSYLYGYTF. This chain links TRBV2 with TRBJ1-2; no definite D call. The CDR3 length is 14 residues. CDR1 SNHLY and CDR2 FYNNEI come from the germline V gene. V was pared by 1 base and J by 4 bases, with 10 bases between.

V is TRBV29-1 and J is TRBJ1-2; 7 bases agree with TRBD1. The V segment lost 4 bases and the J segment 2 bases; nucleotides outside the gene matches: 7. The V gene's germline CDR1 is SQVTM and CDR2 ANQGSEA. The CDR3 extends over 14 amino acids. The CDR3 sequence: CSVGGGARNYGYTF. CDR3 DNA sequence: TGCAGCGTTGGAGGGGGCGCGAGGAACTATGGCTACACCTTC.

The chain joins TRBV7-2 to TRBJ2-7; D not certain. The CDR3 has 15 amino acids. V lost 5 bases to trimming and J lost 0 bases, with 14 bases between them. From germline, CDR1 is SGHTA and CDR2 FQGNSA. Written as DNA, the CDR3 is TGTGCCAGCAGCCATTCGACTGGAAGCTCCTACGAGCAGTACTTC. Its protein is CASSHSTGSSYEQYF.

CDR3 residues: CASSYYQAKGREETQYF. For the CDR3, the DNA is TGTGCCAGCAGCTACTACCAGGCCAAGGGGAGGGAGGAGACCCAGTACTTC. The chain uses TRBV5-6 and TRBJ2-5; 7 bases agree with TRBD2. Germline CDR1 reads SGHDT; CDR2 reads YYEEEE. V trimming: 3 bases; J trimming: 5 bases; junction bases outside the gene matches: 16. The CDR3 length is 17 residues.

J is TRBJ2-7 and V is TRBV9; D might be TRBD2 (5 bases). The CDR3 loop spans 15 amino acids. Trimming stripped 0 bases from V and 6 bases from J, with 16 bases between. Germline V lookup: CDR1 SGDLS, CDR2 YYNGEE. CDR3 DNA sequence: TGTGCCAGCAGCGTAGAAATAGCTAGCATCAGCGAGCAGTACTTC. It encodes CASSVEIASISEQYF.

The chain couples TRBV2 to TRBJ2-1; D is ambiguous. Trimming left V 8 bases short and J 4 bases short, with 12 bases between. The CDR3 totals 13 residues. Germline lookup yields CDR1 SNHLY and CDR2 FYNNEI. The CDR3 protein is CASVGSSYNEQFF. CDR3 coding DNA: TGTGCCAGCGTTGGCTCCTCTTACAATGAGCAGTTCTTC.

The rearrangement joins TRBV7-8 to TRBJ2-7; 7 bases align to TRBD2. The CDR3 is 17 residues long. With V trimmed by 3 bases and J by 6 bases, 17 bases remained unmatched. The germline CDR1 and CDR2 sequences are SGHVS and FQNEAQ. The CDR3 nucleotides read TGTGCCAGCAGCTTGAGGTGGGCGGGGACCACGGGAGGCGAGCAGTACTTC. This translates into CASSLRWAGTTGGEQYF.

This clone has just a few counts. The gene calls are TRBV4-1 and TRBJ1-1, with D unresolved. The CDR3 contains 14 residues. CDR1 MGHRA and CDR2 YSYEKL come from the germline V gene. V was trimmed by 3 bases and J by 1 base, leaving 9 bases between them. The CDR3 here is CASSHWAANTEAFF. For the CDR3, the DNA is TGCGCCAGCAGCCACTGGGCAGCGAACACTGAAGCTTTCTTT.

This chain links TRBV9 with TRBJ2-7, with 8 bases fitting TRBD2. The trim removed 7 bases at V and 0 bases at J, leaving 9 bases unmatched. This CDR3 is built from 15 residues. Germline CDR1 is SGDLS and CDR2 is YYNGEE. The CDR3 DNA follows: TGTGCCAGCGGCCTCCGCGGGGGGAGCTCCTACGAGCAGTACTTC. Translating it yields CASGLRGGSSYEQYF.

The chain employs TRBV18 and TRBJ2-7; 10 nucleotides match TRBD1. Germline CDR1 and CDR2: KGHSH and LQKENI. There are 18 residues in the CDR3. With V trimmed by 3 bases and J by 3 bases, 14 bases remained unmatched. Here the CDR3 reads CASSPREAGTGVDYEQYF. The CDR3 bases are TGTGCCAGCTCACCCCGGGAAGCCGGGACAGGGGTCGACTACGAGCAGTACTTC.

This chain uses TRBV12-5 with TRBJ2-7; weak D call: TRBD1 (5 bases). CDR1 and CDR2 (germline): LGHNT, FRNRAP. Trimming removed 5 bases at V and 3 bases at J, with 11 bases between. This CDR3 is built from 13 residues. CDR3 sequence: CASGPWQGYEQYF. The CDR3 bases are TGTGCTAGTGGTCCCTGGCAGGGCTACGAGCAGTACTTC.

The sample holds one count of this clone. The CDR3 is CASSARQGQHEKLFF. CDR3 coding DNA: TGTGCCAGTAGTGCCCGACAGGGGCAGCACGAAAAACTGTTTTTT. V and J are TRBV19 and TRBJ1-4; TRBD1 matches at 8 bases. Germline CDR1 is LNHDA and CDR2 is SQIVND (reference sequence). V was pared by 5 bases and J by 8 bases, with 10 bases of the junction left unmatched. The CDR3 is 15 residues long.

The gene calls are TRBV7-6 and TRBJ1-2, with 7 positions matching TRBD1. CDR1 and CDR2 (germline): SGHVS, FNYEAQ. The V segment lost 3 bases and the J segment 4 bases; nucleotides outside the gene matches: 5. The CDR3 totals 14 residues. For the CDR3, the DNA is TGTGCCAGCAGCTTGGGAGCAGGGGGCTATGGCTACACCTTC. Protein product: CASSLGAGGYGYTF.

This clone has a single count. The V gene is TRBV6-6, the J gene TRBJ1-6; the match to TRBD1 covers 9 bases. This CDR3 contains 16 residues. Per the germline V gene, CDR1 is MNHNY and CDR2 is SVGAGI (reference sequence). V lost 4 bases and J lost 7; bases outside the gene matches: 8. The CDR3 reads CASSSSDRGRNSPLHF. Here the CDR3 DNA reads TGTGCCAGCAGTTCATCGGACAGGGGAAGAAATTCACCCCTCCACTTT.

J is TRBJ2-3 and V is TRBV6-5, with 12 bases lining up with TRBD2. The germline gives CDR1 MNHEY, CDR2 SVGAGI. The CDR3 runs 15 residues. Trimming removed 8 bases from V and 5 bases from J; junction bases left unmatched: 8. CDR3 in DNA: TGTGCCAGCTCTAGCGGGGGGGCATTTCAAGATACGCAGTATTTT. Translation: CASSSGGAFQDTQYF.

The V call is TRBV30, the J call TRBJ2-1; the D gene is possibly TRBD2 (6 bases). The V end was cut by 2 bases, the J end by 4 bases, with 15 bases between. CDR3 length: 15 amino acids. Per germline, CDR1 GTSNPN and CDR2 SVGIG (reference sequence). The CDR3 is CAWSLGSGVYNEQFF. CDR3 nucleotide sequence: TGTGCCTGGAGTTTGGGGTCGGGAGTTTACAATGAGCAGTTCTTC.

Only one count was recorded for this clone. CDR3 region: CASSLRSSGGADTQYF. As DNA, the CDR3 is TGTGCCAGCAGCTTGCGGTCGAGCGGGGGGGCGGATACGCAGTATTTT. The chain links TRBV5-8 to TRBJ2-3, with TRBD2 matching over 10 bases. The germline V gene has CDR1 SGHTS and CDR2 YDEGEE. CDR3 length: 16 residues. Losses at the gene ends were 1 base for V and 6 bases for J; bases not matched to a gene: 8. The full variable domain, rest sourced from reference TRBV5-8 and TRBJ2-3, is EAGVTQSPTHLIKTRGQQATLRCSPISGHTSVYWYQQALGLGLQFLLWYDEGEERNRGNFPPRFSGRQFPNYSSELNVNALELEDSALYLCASSLRSSGGADTQYFGPGTRLTVL.

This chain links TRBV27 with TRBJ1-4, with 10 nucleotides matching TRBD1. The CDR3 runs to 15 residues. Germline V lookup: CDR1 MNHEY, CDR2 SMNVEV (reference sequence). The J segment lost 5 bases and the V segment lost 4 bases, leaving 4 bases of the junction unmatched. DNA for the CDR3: TGTGCCAGCAGTTCTATGACAGGGGGCAATGAAAAACTGTTTTTT. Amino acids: CASSSMTGGNEKLFF. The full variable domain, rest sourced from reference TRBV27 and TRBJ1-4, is EAQVTQNPRYLITVTGKKLTVTCSQNMNHEYMSWYRQDPGLGLRQIYYSMNVEVTDKGDVPEGYKVSRKEKRNFPLILESPSPNQTSLYFCASSSMTGGNEKLFFGSGTQLSVL.

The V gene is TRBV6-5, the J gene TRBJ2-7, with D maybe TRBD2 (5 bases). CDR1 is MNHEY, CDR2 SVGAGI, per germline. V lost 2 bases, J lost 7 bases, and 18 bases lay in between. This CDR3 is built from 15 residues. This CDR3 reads CASSYQLARWREQYF. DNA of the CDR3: TGTGCCAGCAGTTACCAGTTGGCTAGGTGGAGGGAGCAGTACTTC.

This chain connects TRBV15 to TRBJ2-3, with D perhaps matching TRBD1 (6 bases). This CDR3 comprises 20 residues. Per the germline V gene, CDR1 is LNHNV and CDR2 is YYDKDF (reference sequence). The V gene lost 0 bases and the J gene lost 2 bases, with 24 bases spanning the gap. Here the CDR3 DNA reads TGTGCCACCAGCAGAGATCGTGAGCAGGGGACCTCCAAACCCACAGATACGCAGTATTTT. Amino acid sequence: CATSRDREQGTSKPTDTQYF.

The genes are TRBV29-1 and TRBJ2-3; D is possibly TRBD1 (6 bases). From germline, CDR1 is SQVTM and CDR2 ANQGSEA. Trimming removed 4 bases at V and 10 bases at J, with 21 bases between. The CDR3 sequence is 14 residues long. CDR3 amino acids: CSVGVRDTTSSQYF. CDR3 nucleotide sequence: TGCAGCGTTGGGGTCCGGGACACAACCTCGTCGCAGTATTTT.

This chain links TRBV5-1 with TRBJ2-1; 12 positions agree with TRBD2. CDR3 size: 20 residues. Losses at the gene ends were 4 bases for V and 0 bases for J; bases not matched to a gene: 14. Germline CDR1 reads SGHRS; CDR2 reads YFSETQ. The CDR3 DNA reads TGCGCCAGCAGCGGCCGGACTAGCGGGGAAACTAGGAACTCCTACAATGAGCAGTTCTTC. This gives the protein CASSGRTSGETRNSYNEQFF.

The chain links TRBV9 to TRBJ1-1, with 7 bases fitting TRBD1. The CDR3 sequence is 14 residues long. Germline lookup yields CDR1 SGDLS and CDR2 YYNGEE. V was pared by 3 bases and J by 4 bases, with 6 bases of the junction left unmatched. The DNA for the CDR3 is TGTGCCAGCAGCGGGAGACAGGGATTCACTGAAGCTTTCTTT. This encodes CASSGRQGFTEAFF.

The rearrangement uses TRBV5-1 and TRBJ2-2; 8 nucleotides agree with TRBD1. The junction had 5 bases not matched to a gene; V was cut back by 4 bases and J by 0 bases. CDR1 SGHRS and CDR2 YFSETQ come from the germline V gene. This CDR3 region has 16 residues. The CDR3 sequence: CASSMTGAANTGELFF. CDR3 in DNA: TGCGCCAGCAGCATGACAGGGGCGGCGAACACCGGGGAGCTGTTTTTT.

The chain's CDR3 is CASSGAPGFKGYTF. Here the CDR3 DNA reads TGTGCCAGCAGCGGAGCCCCAGGGTTTAAAGGCTACACCTTC. The rearrangement links TRBV7-6 to TRBJ1-2; TRBD1 is a possible D gene (5 bases). The CDR3 covers 14 residues. V gave up 5 bases and J gave up 8 bases, with 18 bases separating them. Germline CDR1 is SGHVS and CDR2 is FNYEAQ.